Each of the 30 T cell receptor beta chains below was sequenced from the same sample in a study of T-cell reconstitution after alpha-beta-depleted transplantation in children. The library targeted TCRbeta and was prepared with unique molecular identifiers. Via MiXCR, TCRdb re-called the PCR reads, giving one row per CDR3 protein. The sample includes hundreds of thousands of distinct CDR3 sequences, roughly 10% of them seen just once. The sequencing here drew on PBMCs, taken before TCRalphabeta/CD19-depleted stem cell transplant. These receptors were taken from a child in the first two years of life with acute myeloid leukemia, due to receive a stem cell transplant.

This clonotype showed up many times. The chain recombines TRBV19 with TRBJ1-1; 7 bases match TRBD1. In germline, CDR1 is LNHDA, CDR2 SQIVND (reference sequence). Germline trimming cut 5 bases from V and 6 bases from J; bases unmatched to any gene: 6. CDR3 length equals 13 residues. As DNA, the CDR3 is TGTGCCAGTAGTCCCCGGGACAGATCTGAAGCTTTCTTT. Its protein product is CASSPRDRSEAFF.

Notes on this clonotype: Compared with germline, one end of the junction differs, possibly owing to a read error. This sequence joins TRBV20-1 and TRBJ2-7; TRBD2 aligns across 7 bases. Germline assignment: CDR1 DFQATT and CDR2 SNEGSKA (reference sequence). The CDR3 spans 12 residues. Written as DNA, the CDR3 is TGCAGTGCATCAGGGACTACCTACAAGCAGTACTTC. As protein: CSASGTTYKQYF.

Only one count was recorded for this clonotype. The chain recombines TRBV5-1 with TRBJ2-2; D possibly corresponds to TRBD1 (6 bases). This CDR3 comprises 15 residues. Germline V CDR1 and CDR2: SGHRS, YFSETQ. V was cut by 3 bases and J by 4 bases, with 13 bases left in between. CDR3 nucleotide sequence: TGCGCCAGCAGCTCACAGGGTCTGAGCACCGGGGAGCTGTTTTTT. It encodes CASSSQGLSTGELFF.

The table lists this clonotype with many counts. The chain combines TRBV20-1 with TRBJ1-5; D gene uncertain. With 6 bases removed from V and 2 bases from J, the gap between germline ends came to 8 bases. Germline V gene lookup returns CDR1 DFQATT and CDR2 SNEGSKA (reference sequence). The CDR3 runs 12 residues. CDR3 amino acids: CSARPGNQPQHF. In DNA, the CDR3 is TGCAGTGCCAGGCCGGGCAATCAGCCCCAGCATTTT.

This clonotype has at least ten counts. The CDR3 loop is CASSVTLAGGQNEQFF. The CDR3 coding sequence is TGTGCCAGCAGTGTCACCCTAGCGGGGGGGCAGAATGAGCAGTTCTTC. The rearrangement uses TRBV6-2 or TRBV6-3 and TRBJ2-1; TRBD2 matches 12 bases. The CDR3 extends over 16 amino acids. Germline assignment: CDR1 MNHEY and CDR2 SVGEGT. The V segment lost 5 bases and the J segment 7 bases; nucleotides outside the gene matches: 9.

This clonotype was recorded at least ten times. The J gene is TRBJ1-1, the V gene TRBV20-1; a weak D match, TRBD1 (6 bases). V was shortened by 0 bases and J by 4 bases, with 9 bases between the two germline ends. CDR1 and CDR2 (germline): DFQATT, SNEGSKA (reference sequence). CDR3 length: 13 amino acids. Written as DNA, the CDR3 is TGCAGTGCTAGAGATCTGGGGGCCACTGAAGCTTTCTTT. Translated, it gives CSARDLGATEAFF.

This clonotype has a count of ten or more. This chain links TRBV6-2 or TRBV6-3 with TRBJ1-1, with D tentatively TRBD1 (5 bases). Germline CDR1 and CDR2: MNHEY and SVGEGT. The CDR3 has 17 residues. Trimming pared 2 bases from V and 0 bases from J, leaving 16 bases between. Here the CDR3 reads CASSYPGSLRMNTEAFF. CDR3 DNA: TGTGCCAGCAGTTACCCAGGGAGCCTTCGCATGAACACTGAAGCTTTCTTT.

To note about this clonotype: A much more abundant neighbour one base away suggests this may be a read error. The chain uses TRBV4-2 and TRBJ1-2, with D uncertain. The V gene's germline CDR1 is LGHNA and CDR2 YNFKEQ. The CDR3 is 14 residues long. Between the trimmed V and J ends, which lost 1 base and 5 bases, there was a span of 11 bases. CDR3 nucleotide sequence: TGTGCCAGCAGCCAAGGCGCGACACCTTATGGCTACACCTTC. It translates to CASSQGATPYGYTF.

This clonotype was detected many times. CDR3 residues: CASTGEGWEQYF. The CDR3 coding sequence is TGTGCCAGCACGGGTGAGGGCTGGGAGCAGTACTTC. V usage is TRBV6-1 and J usage is TRBJ2-7; tentative D call: TRBD2 (5 bases). This CDR3 region has 12 residues. V gave up 7 bases and J gave up 7 bases, with 14 bases separating them. Per the germline V gene, CDR1 is MNHNS and CDR2 is SASEGT.

This clonotype has a count of ten or more. This rearrangement joins TRBV5-1 to TRBJ2-3, with 9 positions matching TRBD2. Germline trimming cut 2 bases from V and 5 bases from J; bases unmatched to any gene: 3. The CDR3 runs to 14 residues. Germline values: CDR1 SGHRS, CDR2 YFSETQ. CDR3 protein: CASSFSGSVDTQYF. CDR3 DNA: TGCGCCAGCAGCTTTAGCGGGAGCGTAGATACGCAGTATTTT.

This clonotype was seen at least ten times. The chain uses TRBV12-3 or TRBV12-4 and TRBJ2-5, with 9 bases aligning to TRBD2. The CDR3 contains 14 residues. V lost 2 bases to trimming and J lost 5 bases; unmatched junction nucleotides: 3. CDR3 sequence: CASSLLAGRETQYF. CDR3 nucleotides: TGTGCCAGCAGTTTACTAGCGGGACGGGAGACCCAGTACTTC.

This clonotype was detected ten times or more. The chain is built from TRBV27 and TRBJ2-7, with 7 bases fitting TRBD1. Per germline, CDR1 MNHEY and CDR2 SMNVEV (reference sequence). With V trimmed by 4 bases and J by 4 bases, 7 bases remained unmatched. The CDR3 contains 14 residues. CDR3 in amino acids: CASSSDRDSYEQYF. CDR3 nucleotides: TGTGCCAGCAGTTCAGACAGGGATTCTTACGAGCAGTACTTC.

This chain connects TRBV27 to TRBJ1-5; D unclear. The CDR3 contains 15 residues. Trimming cost V 7 bases and J 0 bases, with 13 bases left between them. The V gene's germline CDR1 is MNHEY and CDR2 SMNVEV (reference sequence). The DNA of the CDR3 is TGTGCCAGCAAATCCGGACCGAATAGCAATCAGCCCCAGCATTTT. The encoded protein is CASKSGPNSNQPQHF.

This clonotype was found many times. This chain joins TRBV5-1 and TRBJ1-2, with D tentatively TRBD1 (5 bases). V was pared by 1 base and J by 7 bases, with 11 bases between. CDR3 length: 13 amino acids. The germline CDR1 and CDR2 sequences are SGHRS and YFSETQ. The CDR3 DNA sequence: TGCGCCAGCAGCTTGTCAGGGCCGGCTGGCTACACCTTC. Its translation is CASSLSGPAGYTF.

Here the CDR3 DNA reads TGTGCCAGCAGACCTAGCACAGGGTTTATTGGTGGAAACACCATATATTTT. Residues: CASRPSTGFIGGNTIYF. V and J are TRBV6-1 and TRBJ1-3, with TRBD1 as a possible D gene (6 bases). V lost 6 bases, J lost 3 bases, and 21 bases lay in between. The CDR3 is 17 amino acids. Germline V gene sequence: CDR1 MNHNS, CDR2 SASEGT.

This clonotype was recorded at least ten times. This rearrangement joins TRBV27 to TRBJ2-7; no firm D call. This CDR3 is built from 13 residues. Germline-derived CDR1 and CDR2 are MNHEY and SMNVEV (reference sequence). V was clipped by 3 bases and J by 0 bases, with 6 bases between them. The CDR3 bases are TGTGCCAGCAGTTTCCACGGCTCCTACGAGCAGTACTTC. Residues: CASSFHGSYEQYF.

This clonotype has at least ten counts. The chain carries TRBV29-1 and TRBJ2-3; TRBD2 matches at 7 bases. CDR3 length: 15 amino acids. J was trimmed by 0 bases and V by 6 bases; bases with no gene match: 9. Germline V gives CDR1 SQVTM, CDR2 ANQGSEA. The CDR3 protein is CSVAGSGPSTDTQYF. CDR3 sequence (DNA): TGCAGCGTGGCCGGTAGCGGGCCTAGCACAGATACGCAGTATTTT.

This clonotype was counted many times. This chain uses TRBV4-2 with TRBJ2-2, with TRBD2 identical over 10 bases. The CDR3 sequence is 18 residues long. The germline V gene encodes CDR1 LGHNA and CDR2 YNFKEQ. V gave up 1 base and J gave up 2 bases; unmatched junction bases: 7. In DNA form, the CDR3 reads TGTGCCAGCAGCCAAGGGTCTAGCGGGAGTTTAAACACCGGGGAGCTGTTTTTT. Protein sequence: CASSQGSSGSLNTGELFF.

This clonotype was counted at least ten times. The CDR3 is CASSTGFGELFF. The CDR3 coding sequence is TGTGCCAGCAGTACAGGGTTCGGGGAGCTGTTTTTT. The V and J genes are TRBV28 and TRBJ2-2; TRBD1 might be the D (6 bases). Per the germline V gene, CDR1 is MDHEN and CDR2 is SYDVKM. CDR3 length: 12 residues. Deletions cut 5 bases from V and 7 bases from J, with 8 bases between.

At least ten counts were recorded for this clonotype. This chain uses TRBV10-3 with TRBJ2-3, with TRBD2 identical over 12 bases. The CDR3 totals 14 residues. V shed 8 bases and J 4 bases; nucleotides not matched to a gene: 4. Germline loops: CDR1 ENHRY, CDR2 SYGVKD. The DNA for the CDR3 is TGTGCCATCCGAGCTAGCGGGGGGGCAGATACGCAGTATTTT. This codes for CAIRASGGADTQYF.

There are many counts of this clonotype. The gene calls are TRBV7-2 and TRBJ2-7; 7 nucleotides agree with TRBD2. Germline lookup yields CDR1 SGHTA and CDR2 FQGNSA. The CDR3 runs 14 residues. The V segment lost 3 bases and the J segment 0 bases; nucleotides outside the gene matches: 2. The CDR3, as DNA: TGTGCCAGCAGCTTTAGGGACTACTCCTACGAGCAGTACTTC. Residues: CASSFRDYSYEQYF.

This clonotype occurred many times. The chain carries TRBV20-1 and TRBJ2-5; TRBD1 agrees at 7 bases. V dropped 5 bases and J dropped 8; count of bases not matched to a gene: 17. Looked up from germline, CDR1 is DFQATT and CDR2 is SNEGSKA (reference sequence). The CDR3 loop spans 15 amino acids. In nucleotides, the CDR3 is TGCAGTGCTGGACCCATGGACAGGCTCAAAGGAACCCAGTACTTC. It encodes CSAGPMDRLKGTQYF.

This clonotype was seen repeatedly, ten times or more. The chain has TRBV6-2 or TRBV6-3 and TRBJ2-3, with 9 bases matching TRBD2. Unmatched junction bases numbered 9, after V lost 0 bases and J lost 2 bases. The CDR3 has 18 amino acids. Germline assignment: CDR1 MNHEY and CDR2 SVGEGT. CDR3: CASSYSSLLAGNTDTQYF. CDR3 in DNA: TGTGCCAGCAGTTACTCCAGTTTGCTAGCGGGGAACACAGATACGCAGTATTTT.

This clonotype was counted at least ten times. The chain couples TRBV12-3 or TRBV12-4 to TRBJ2-7; TRBD1 aligns across 10 bases. With 7 bases clipped from V and 7 bases from J, the junction kept 19 bases outside the gene matches. The CDR3 covers 17 residues. The CDR3 spells CASTPPQGGTGAWEQYF. As DNA, the CDR3 is TGTGCCAGCACCCCACCCCAAGGAGGGACAGGGGCTTGGGAGCAGTACTTC.

In its sample, this clonotype was seen many times. The J gene is TRBJ1-5, the V gene TRBV20-1; tentatively, D is TRBD1 (6 bases). The CDR3 covers 14 residues. The germline V gene encodes CDR1 DFQATT and CDR2 SNEGSKA (reference sequence). Trimming stripped 2 bases from V and 6 bases from J, with 14 bases between. The CDR3 DNA sequence: TGCAGTGCTAGAACGACAGGCACCTCTCAGCCCCAGCATTTT. Its protein is CSARTTGTSQPQHF.

Comments on this clonotype: This may stem from a read error, because a much larger clone lies one nucleotide away. The J gene is TRBJ2-1, the V gene TRBV15, with TRBD1 matching 8 bases. The CDR3 runs to 15 residues. Germline CDR1 LNHNV, CDR2 YYDKDF (reference sequence). V shed 7 bases, J shed 0 bases, and the junction held 5 bases outside the gene matches. This CDR3 is CATISDRGSYNEQFF. The CDR3 DNA follows: TGTGCCACCATCTCCGACAGGGGCTCCTACAATGAGCAGTTCTTC.

Ten or more counts support this clonotype. Germline is not matched at one junction end, which may reflect a read error. This sequence joins TRBV19 and TRBJ1-6; D remains ambiguous. CDR1 and CDR2 (germline): LNHDA, SQIVND (reference sequence). CDR3 length equals 13 residues. CDR3 residues: CASSHPYNSPLHF. CDR3 DNA: TGTGCCAGTAGTCATCCCTACAATTCACCCCTCCACTTT.

A word on this clonotype: This may come from a read error, since a much larger clone is one base off. The chain recombines TRBV12-3 or TRBV12-4 with TRBJ2-3; D assignment may be TRBD1 or TRBD2 (6 bases each). The CDR3 extends over 14 amino acids. V lost 7 bases, J lost 8 bases, and 19 bases lay in between. CDR3 amino acids: CASTGGHRCGTQYF. DNA for the CDR3: TGTGCCAGCACCGGGGGACACCGATGCGGTACGCAGTATTTT.

This clonotype was seen many times. The chain employs TRBV5-1 and TRBJ2-5, with 8 bases lining up with TRBD1. After removal of 5 bases from V and 1 base from J, the junction contained 10 bases not matched to a gene. The V gene's germline CDR1 is SGHRS and CDR2 YFSETQ. This CDR3 comprises 16 residues. CDR3: CASRYQGQGRQETQYF. DNA for the CDR3: TGCGCCAGCAGGTACCAAGGACAGGGACGCCAAGAGACCCAGTACTTC. Full variable domain (rest looked up from reference TRBV5-1 and TRBJ2-5): KAGVTQTPRYLIKTRGQQVTLSCSPISGHRSVSWYQQTPGQGLQFLFEYFSETQRNKGNFPGRFSGRQFSNSRSEMNVSTLELGDSALYLCASRYQGQGRQETQYFGPGTRLLVL.

In its sample, this clonotype was seen a few times. The chain combines TRBV20-1 with TRBJ2-2; D is possibly TRBD2 (6 bases). This CDR3 has 13 amino acids. CDR1 and CDR2 (germline): DFQATT, SNEGSKA (reference sequence). Trimming stripped 6 bases from V and 0 bases from J, with 8 bases between. The CDR3 loop reads CSARDSNTGELFF. For the CDR3, the DNA is TGCAGTGCAAGGGACTCGAACACCGGGGAGCTGTTTTTT.